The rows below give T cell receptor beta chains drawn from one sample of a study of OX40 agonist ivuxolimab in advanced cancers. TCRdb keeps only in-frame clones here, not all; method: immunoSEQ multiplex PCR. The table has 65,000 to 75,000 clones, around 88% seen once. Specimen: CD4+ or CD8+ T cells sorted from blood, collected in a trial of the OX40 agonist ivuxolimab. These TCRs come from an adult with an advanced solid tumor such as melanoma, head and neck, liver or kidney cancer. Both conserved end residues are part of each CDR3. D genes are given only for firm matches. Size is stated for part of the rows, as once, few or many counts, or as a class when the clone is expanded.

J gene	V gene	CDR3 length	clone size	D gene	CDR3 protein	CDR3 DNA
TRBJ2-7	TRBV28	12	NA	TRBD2	CASSLRGGEQYF	TGTGCCAGCAGCTTACGGGGGGGAGAACAGTACTTC
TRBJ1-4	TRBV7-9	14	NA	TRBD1	CASSSGQLNEKLFF	TGTGCCAGCAGCTCGGGACAGCTTAATGAAAAACTGTTTTTT
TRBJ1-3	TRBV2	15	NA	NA	CASSQSTGGGNTIYF	TGTGCCAGCAGCCAATCGACAGGCGGTGGAAACACCATATATTTT
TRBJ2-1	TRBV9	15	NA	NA	CASSVEADSYNEQFF	TGTGCCAGCAGCGTAGAGGCGGACTCCTACAATGAGCAGTTCTTC
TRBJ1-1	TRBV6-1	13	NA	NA	CASSGRPGTEAFF	TGTGCCAGCAGTGGCCGACCGGGGACTGAAGCTTTCTTT
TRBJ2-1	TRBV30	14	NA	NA	CAWSRGVSYNEQFF	TGTGCCTGGTCCAGGGGGGTTTCCTACAATGAGCAGTTCTTC
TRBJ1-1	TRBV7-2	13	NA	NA	CASSLGRNTEAFF	TGTGCCAGCAGCCTAGGGAGGAACACTGAAGCTTTCTTT
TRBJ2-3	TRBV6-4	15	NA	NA	CASSDRGLGTDTQYF	TGTGCCAGCAGTGACCGAGGGTTGGGCACAGATACGCAGTATTTT
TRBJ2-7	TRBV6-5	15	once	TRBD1	CASNGGDRGSKEQYF	TGTGCCAGCAATGGCGGGGACAGGGGGTCGAAGGAGCAGTACTTC
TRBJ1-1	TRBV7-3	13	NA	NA	CASSYLVGLEAFF	TGTGCCAGCAGCTACCTGGTGGGACTTGAAGCTTTCTTT
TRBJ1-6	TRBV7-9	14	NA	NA	CASSSQGGNSPLHF	TGTGCCAGCAGCTCACAGGGTGGAAATTCACCCCTCCACTTT
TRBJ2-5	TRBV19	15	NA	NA	CASSPGPTEQETQYF	TGTGCCAGTAGTCCCGGACCTACGGAGCAAGAGACCCAGTACTTC
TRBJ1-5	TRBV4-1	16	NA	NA	CASSQEGRGGNQPQHF	TGCGCCAGCAGCCAAGAGGGGAGGGGTGGCAATCAGCCCCAGCATTTT
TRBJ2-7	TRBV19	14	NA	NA	CASSYRQDFYEQYF	TGTGCCAGTTCCTATCGACAGGATTTCTACGAGCAGTACTTC
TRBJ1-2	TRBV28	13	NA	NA	CASSLGTAYGYTF	TGTGCCAGCAGTTTAGGGACGGCCTATGGCTACACCTTC
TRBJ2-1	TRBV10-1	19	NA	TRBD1	CASSSRGTGGRGLVNEQFF	TGCGCCAGCAGTTCAAGAGGGACAGGGGGCAGGGGGTTAGTCAATGAGCAGTTCTTC
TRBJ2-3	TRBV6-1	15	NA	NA	CASSEAGGTADTQYF	TGTGCCAGCAGTGAAGCGGGAGGAACCGCAGATACGCAGTATTTT
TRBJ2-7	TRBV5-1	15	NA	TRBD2	CASSRGGGASYEQYF	TGCGCCAGTTCGAGGGGCGGGGGGGCCAGCTACGAGCAGTACTTC
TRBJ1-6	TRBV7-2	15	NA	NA	CASSLVGILNSPLHF	TGTGCCAGCAGCTTAGTGGGCATCCTTAATTCACCCCTCCACTTT
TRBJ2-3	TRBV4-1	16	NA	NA	CASSPYREVSTDTQYF	TGCGCCAGCAGCCCCTATCGAGAAGTTAGCACAGATACGCAGTATTTT
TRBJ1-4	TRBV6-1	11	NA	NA	CASSERGKLFF	TGTGCCAGCAGTGAACGTGGAAAACTGTTTTTT
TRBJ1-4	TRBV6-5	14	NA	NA	CASSTVSTNEKLFF	TGTGCCAGCAGTACCGTATCAACTAATGAAAAACTGTTTTTT
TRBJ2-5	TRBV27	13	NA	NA	CASRRGQKETQYF	TGTGCCAGCAGACGGGGCCAGAAAGAGACCCAGTACTTC
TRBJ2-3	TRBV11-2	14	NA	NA	CASSLGTYTDTQYF	TGTGCCAGCAGCTTGGGGACTTACACAGATACGCAGTATTTT
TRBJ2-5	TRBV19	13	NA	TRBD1	CASSRQGRETQYF	TGTGCCAGTAGTCGACAGGGGAGGGAGACCCAGTACTTC
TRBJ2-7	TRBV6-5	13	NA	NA	CASSYGGTYEQYF	TGTGCCAGCAGTTACGGGGGGACCTACGAGCAGTACTTC
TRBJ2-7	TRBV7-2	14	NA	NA	CASSPLIFSYEQYF	TGTGCCAGCAGCCCCCTGATCTTCTCCTACGAGCAGTACTTC
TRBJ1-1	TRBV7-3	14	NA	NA	CASSLMGAPTEAFF	TGTGCCAGCAGCTTAATGGGGGCTCCCACTGAAGCTTTCTTT
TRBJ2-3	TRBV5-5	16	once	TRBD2	CASSLTPSGGGDTQYF	TGTGCCAGCAGCTTGACTCCTAGCGGGGGAGGAGATACGCAGTATTTT
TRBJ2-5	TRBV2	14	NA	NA	CASREEWGKETQYF	TGTGCCAGCAGGGAAGAGTGGGGGAAAGAGACCCAGTACTTC
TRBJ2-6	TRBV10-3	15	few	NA	CAISDQGPGANVLTF	TGTGCCATCAGTGACCAGGGTCCTGGGGCCAACGTCCTGACTTTC
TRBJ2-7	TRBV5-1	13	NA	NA	CASSLPASYEQYF	TGCGCCAGCAGCTTGCCGGCGTCCTACGAGCAGTACTTC
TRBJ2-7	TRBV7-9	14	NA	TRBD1	CASSLVSRGYEQYF	TGTGCCAGCAGCTTAGTTTCCAGGGGGTACGAGCAGTACTTC
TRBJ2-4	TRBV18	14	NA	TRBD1	CASSPGTGSNIQYF	TGTGCCAGCTCTCCCGGGACAGGGTCAAACATTCAGTACTTC
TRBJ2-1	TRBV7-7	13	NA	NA	CASSETRNNEQFF	TGTGCCAGCAGCGAGACTCGAAACAATGAGCAGTTCTTC
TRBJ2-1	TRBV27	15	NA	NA	CASRHTGPIKDEQFF	TGTGCCAGCAGACATACGGGACCCATAAAGGATGAGCAGTTCTTC
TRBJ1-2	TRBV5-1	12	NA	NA	CASSPGEDGYTF	TGCGCCAGCAGCCCCGGTGAAGATGGCTACACCTTC
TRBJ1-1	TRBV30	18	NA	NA	CAWSVGLFLGRMNTEAFF	TGTGCCTGGAGTGTAGGATTATTTTTGGGTAGGATGAACACTGAAGCTTTCTTT
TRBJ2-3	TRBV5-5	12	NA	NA	CASSHDTDTQYF	TGTGCCAGCAGCCACGACACAGATACGCAGTATTTT
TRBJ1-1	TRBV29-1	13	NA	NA	CSVDDGGRTEAFF	TGCAGCGTTGATGATGGGGGCCGTACTGAAGCTTTCTTT
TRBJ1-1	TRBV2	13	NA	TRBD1	CASSLDRGTEAFF	TGTGCCAGCAGTTTGGACAGGGGCACTGAAGCTTTCTTT
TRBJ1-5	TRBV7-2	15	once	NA	CASSLALGGGQPQHF	TGTGCCAGCAGCTTAGCGCTGGGAGGGGGTCAGCCCCAGCATTTT
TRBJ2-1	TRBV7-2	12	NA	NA	CASSLAYNEQFF	TGTGCCAGCAGCTTAGCTTACAATGAGCAGTTCTTC
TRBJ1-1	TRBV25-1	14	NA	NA	CASTGLGMNTEAFF	TGTGCCAGCACTGGTCTGGGGATGAACACTGAAGCTTTCTTT
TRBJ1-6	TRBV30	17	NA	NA	CAWSGGSLMPYNSPLHF	TGTGCCTGGAGTGGGGGCAGTTTGATGCCCTATAATTCACCCCTCCACTTT
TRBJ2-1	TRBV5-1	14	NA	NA	CASGLGGLRNEQFF	TGCGCCAGCGGCCTTGGGGGGCTGAGGAATGAGCAGTTCTTC
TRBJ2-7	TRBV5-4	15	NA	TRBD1	CASSRAGQGTYEQYF	TGTGCCAGCAGCCGCGCGGGACAGGGAACCTACGAGCAGTACTTC
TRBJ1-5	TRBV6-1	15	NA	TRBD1	CASRVDRAETRPQHF	TGTGCCAGCAGGGTCGACAGGGCGGAGACGCGGCCCCAGCATTTT
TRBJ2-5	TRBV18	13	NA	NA	CASSLGPAETQYF	TGTGCCAGCTCACTCGGGCCGGCGGAGACCCAGTACTTC
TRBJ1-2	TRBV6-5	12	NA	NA	CASSSHRDGYTF	TGTGCCAGCAGTTCCCACAGGGATGGCTACACCTTC